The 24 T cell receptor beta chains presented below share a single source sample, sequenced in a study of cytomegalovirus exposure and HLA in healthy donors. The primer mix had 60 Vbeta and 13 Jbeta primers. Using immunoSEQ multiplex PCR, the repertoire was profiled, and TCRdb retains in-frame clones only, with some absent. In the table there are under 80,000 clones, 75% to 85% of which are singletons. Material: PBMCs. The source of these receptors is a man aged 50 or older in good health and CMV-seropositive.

The DNA of the CDR3 is TGTGCCAGCAGCTTGACTAAAAATAGCAATCAGCCCCAGCATTTT. Amino acids: CASSLTKNSNQPQHF. This chain links TRBV7-2 with TRBJ1-5; D uncertain. Germline V gene lookup returns CDR1 SGHTA and CDR2 FQGNSA. This CDR3 spans 15 amino acids. The V and J ends lost 3 bases and 0 bases respectively, with 9 bases between them.

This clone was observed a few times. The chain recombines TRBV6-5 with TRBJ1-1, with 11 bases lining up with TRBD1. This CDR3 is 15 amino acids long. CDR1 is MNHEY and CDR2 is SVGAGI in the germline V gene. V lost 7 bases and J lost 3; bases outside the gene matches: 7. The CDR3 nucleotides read TGTGCCAGCAACGGACAGGGGGCAGGGGACACTGAAGCTTTCTTT. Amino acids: CASNGQGAGDTEAFF.

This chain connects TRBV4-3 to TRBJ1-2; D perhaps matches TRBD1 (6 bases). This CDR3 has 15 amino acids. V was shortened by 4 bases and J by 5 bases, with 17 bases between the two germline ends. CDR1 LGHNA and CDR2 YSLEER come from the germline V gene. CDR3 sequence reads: CASSPPGAPLYGYTF. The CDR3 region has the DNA TGCGCCAGCAGCCCACCAGGGGCCCCCCTTTATGGCTACACCTTC.

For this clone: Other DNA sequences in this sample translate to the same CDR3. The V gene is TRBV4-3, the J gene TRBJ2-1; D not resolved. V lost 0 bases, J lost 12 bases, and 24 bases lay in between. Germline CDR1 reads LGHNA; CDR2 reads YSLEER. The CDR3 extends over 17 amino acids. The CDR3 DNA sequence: TGCGCCAGCAGCCAAGATATCATCGTACTCATCTACCATGCGCAGTTCTTC. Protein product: CASSQDIIVLIYHAQFF.

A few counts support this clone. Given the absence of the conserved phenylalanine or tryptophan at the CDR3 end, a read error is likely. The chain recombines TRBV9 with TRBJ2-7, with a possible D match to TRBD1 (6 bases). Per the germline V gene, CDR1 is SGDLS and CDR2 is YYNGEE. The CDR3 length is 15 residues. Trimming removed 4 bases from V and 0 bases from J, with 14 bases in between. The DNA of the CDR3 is TGTGCCAGCAGCTGCCAGGGGCCCGGCTCCTACGAGCAGTACTTA. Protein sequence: CASSCQGPGSYEQYL.

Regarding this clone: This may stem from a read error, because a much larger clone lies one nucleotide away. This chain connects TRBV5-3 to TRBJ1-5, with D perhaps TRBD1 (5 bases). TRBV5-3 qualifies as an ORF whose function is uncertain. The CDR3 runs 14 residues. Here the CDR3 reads CDRSLGRGGNPQHF. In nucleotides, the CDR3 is TGTGACAGAAGCTTGGGGAGGGGAGGAAATCCCCAGCATTTT.

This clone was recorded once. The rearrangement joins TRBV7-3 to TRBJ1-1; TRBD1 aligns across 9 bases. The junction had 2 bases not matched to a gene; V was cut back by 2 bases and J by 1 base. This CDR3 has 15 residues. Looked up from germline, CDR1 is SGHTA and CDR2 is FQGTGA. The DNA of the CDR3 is TGTGCCAGCAGCTTATTGGGACAGGGGAACACTGAAGCTTTCTTT. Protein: CASSLLGQGNTEAFF.

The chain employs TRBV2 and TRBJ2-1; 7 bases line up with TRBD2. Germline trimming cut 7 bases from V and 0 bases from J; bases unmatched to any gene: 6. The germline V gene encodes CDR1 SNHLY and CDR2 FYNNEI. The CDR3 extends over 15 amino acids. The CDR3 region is CASKNGRSSYNEQFF. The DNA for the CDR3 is TGTGCCAGCAAGAACGGGAGGAGCTCCTACAATGAGCAGTTCTTC.

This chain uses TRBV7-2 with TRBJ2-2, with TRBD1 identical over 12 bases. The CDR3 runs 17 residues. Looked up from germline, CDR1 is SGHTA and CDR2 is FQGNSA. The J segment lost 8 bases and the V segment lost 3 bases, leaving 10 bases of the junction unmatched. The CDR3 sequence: CASSFRDRGRLSGELFF. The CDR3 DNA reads TGTGCCAGCAGCTTTCGGGACAGGGGGCGCCTTTCGGGGGAGCTGTTTTTT.

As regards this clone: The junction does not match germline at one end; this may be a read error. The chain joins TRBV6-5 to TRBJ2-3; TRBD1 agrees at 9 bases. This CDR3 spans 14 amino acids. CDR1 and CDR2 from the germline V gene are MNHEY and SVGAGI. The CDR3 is CASSLGQGRDTRYF. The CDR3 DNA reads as TGTGCCAGCAGCCTCGGACAGGGGAGAGATACGCGGTATTTT.

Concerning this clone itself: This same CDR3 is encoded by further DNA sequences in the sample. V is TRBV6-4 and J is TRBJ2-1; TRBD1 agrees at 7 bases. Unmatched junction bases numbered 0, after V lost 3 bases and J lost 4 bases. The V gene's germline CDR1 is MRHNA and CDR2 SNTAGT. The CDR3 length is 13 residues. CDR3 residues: CASSETGYNEQFF. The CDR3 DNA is TGTGCCAGCAGTGAGACAGGGTACAATGAGCAGTTCTTC.

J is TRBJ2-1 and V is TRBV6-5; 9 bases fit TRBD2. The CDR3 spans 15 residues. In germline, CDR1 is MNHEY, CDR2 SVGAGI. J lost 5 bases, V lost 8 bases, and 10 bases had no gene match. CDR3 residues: CASLGAGGADNEQFF. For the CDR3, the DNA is TGTGCCAGCCTAGGGGCGGGAGGGGCCGACAATGAGCAGTTCTTC.

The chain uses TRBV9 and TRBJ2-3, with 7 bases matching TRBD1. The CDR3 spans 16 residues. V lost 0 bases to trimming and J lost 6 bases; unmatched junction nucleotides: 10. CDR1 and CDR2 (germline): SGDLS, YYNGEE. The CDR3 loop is CASSVASGGYLDTQYF. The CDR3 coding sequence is TGTGCCAGCAGCGTAGCTTCAGGGGGATATTTGGATACGCAGTATTTT.

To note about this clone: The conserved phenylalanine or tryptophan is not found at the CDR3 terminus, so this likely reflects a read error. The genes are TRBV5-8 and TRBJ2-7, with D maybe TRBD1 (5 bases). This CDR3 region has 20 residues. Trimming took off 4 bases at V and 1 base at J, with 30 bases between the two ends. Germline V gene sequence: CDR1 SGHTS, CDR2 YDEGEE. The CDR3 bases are TGTGCCAGCAGCCACCCGGCACGTGGGGCCGAGATACACTTATCCTACGAGCAGTACCTC. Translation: CASSHPARGAEIHLSYEQYL.

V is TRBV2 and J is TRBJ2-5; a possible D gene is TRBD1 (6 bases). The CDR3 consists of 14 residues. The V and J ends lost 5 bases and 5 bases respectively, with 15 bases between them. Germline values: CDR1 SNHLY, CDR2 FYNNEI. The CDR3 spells CASSKQTGEETQYF. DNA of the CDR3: TGTGCCAGCAGTAAACAGACAGGCGAGGAGACCCAGTACTTC.

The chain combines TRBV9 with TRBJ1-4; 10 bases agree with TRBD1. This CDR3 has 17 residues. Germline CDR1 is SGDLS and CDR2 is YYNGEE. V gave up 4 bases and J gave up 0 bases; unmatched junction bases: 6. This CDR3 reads CASSRQGQGATNEKLFF. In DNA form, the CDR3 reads TGTGCCAGCAGCCGCCAAGGACAGGGGGCAACTAATGAAAAACTGTTTTTT.

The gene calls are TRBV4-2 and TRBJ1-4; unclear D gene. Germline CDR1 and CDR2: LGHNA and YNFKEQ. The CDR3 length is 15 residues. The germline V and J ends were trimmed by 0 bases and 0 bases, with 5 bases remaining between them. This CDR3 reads CASSQETTTNEKLFF. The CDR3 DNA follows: TGTGCCAGCAGCCAAGAGACAACAACTAATGAAAAACTGTTTTTT.

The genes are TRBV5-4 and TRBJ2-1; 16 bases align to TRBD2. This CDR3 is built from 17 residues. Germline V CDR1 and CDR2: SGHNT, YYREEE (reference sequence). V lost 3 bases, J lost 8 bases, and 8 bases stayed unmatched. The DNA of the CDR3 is TGTGCCAGCAGCTCCGGGACTAGCGGGGGGGGGTTTTATGAGCAGTTCTTC. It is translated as CASSSGTSGGGFYEQFF.

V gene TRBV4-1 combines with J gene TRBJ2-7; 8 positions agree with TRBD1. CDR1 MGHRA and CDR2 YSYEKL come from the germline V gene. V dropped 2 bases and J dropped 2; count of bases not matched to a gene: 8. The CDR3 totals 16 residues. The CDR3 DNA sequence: TGCGCCAGCAGCCAACCACCGGGACAGGCCACCTACGAGCAGTACTTC. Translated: CASSQPPGQATYEQYF.

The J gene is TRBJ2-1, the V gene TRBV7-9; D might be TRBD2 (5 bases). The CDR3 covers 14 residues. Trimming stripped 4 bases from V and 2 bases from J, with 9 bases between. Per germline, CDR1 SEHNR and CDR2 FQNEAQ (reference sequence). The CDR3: CASSYAGTYNEQFF. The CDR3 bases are TGTGCCAGCAGCTACGCGGGTACCTACAATGAGCAGTTCTTC.

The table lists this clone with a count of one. This CDR3 is CASSRTGGRPDTQYF. The CDR3 DNA is TGTGCCAGCAGCCGGACGGGGGGTAGGCCAGATACGCAGTATTTT. V and J are TRBV6-5 and TRBJ2-3; TRBD2 aligns across 7 bases. CDR1 is MNHEY and CDR2 is SVGAGI in the germline V gene. Unmatched junction bases numbered 10, after V lost 6 bases and J lost 4 bases. The CDR3 spans 15 residues.

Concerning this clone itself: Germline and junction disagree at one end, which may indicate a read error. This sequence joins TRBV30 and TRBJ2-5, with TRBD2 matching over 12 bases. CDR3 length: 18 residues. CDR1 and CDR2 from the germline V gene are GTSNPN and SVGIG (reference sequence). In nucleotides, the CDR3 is TGTGCCTGGACTCCACGGTGGGCTAGCGGGGGGGCCTGGGAGACCCCGTACTTC. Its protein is CAWTPRWASGGAWETPYF.

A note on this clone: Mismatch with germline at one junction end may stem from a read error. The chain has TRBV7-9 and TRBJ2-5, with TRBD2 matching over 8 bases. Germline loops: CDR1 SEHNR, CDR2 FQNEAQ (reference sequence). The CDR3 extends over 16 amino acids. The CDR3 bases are TGTTCCAGCAGCTTAGAAGGGACTAGAGGGGAAGAGACCCAGTACTTC. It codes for CSSSLEGTRGEETQYF.

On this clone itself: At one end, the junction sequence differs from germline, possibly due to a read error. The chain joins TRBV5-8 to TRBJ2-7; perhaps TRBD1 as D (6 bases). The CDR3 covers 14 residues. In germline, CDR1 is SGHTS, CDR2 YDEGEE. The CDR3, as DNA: TGTGACAGCAGCCAACCGGACAGCTCCTACGAGCAGTACTTC. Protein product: CDSSQPDSSYEQYF.